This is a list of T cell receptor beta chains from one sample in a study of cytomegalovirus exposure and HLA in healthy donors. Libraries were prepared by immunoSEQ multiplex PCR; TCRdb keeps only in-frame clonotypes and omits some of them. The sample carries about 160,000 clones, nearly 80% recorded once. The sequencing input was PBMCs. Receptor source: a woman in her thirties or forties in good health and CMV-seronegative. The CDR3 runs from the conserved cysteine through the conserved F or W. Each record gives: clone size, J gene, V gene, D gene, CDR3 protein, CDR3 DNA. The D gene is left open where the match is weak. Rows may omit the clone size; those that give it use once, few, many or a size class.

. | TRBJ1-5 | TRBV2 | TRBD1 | CASSSRGQSNQPQHF | TGTGCCAGCAGCTCCAGGGGGCAGAGCAATCAGCCCCAGCATTTT
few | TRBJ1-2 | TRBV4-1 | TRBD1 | CASSQDPATGGSYYGYTF | TGCGCCAGCAGCCAAGATCCGGCGACAGGGGGCTCCTACTATGGCTACACCTTC
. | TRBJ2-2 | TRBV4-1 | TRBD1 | CASSQDTRTGGPGELFF | TGCGCCAGCAGCCAAGATACAAGGACAGGGGGCCCCGGGGAGCTGTTTTTT
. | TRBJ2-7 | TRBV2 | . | CASRRDTNYEQYF | TGTGCCAGCAGACGGGACACCAACTACGAGCAGTACTTC
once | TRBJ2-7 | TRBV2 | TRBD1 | CASRGTGTYEQYF | TGTGCCAGCAGGGGGACAGGGACCTACGAGCAGTACTTC
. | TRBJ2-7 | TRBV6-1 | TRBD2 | CASSEHASGGTYEQYF | TGTGCCAGCAGTGAACACGCCTCGGGGGGGACCTACGAGCAGTACTTC
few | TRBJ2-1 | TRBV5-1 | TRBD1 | CASSAEPAGTANNEQFF | TGCGCCAGCAGCGCAGAACCGGCCGGGACAGCAAACAATGAGCAGTTCTTC
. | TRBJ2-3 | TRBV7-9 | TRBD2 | CASSFRTSGGVQPQYF | TGTGCCAGCAGCTTCCGAACTAGCGGGGGGGTGCAGCCGCAGTATTTT
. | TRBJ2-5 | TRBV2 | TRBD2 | CASSEITSGGQETQYF | TGTGCCAGCAGTGAAATTACTAGCGGGGGGCAAGAGACCCAGTACTTC
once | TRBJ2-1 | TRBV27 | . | CASSLRGLSYNEQFF | TGTGCCAGCAGTTTAAGAGGACTCTCCTACAATGAGCAGTTCTTC
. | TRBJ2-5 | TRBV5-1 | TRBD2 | CASSFGTSEETQYF | TGCGCCAGCAGCTTCGGGACTAGCGAAGAGACCCAGTACTTC
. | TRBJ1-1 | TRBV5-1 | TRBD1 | CASKGTEMNTEAFF | TGCGCCAGCAAAGGGACAGAGATGAACACTGAAGCTTTCTTT
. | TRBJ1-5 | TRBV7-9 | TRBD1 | CASSPGTVSNQPQHF | TGTGCCAGCAGCCCCGGGACAGTTAGCAATCAGCCCCAGCATTTT
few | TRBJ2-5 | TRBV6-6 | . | CASSGGPSTVQYF | TGTGCCAGCAGCGGGGGGCCCTCCACAGTCCAGTACTTC
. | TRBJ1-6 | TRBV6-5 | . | CASSHPRYNSPLHF | TGTGCCAGCAGCCACCCCAGGTATAATTCACCCCTCCACTTT
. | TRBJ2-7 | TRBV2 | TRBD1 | CASSDQLGQGDEQYF | TGTGCCAGCAGTGACCAGCTTGGACAGGGGGACGAGCAGTACTTC
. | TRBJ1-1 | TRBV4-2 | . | CASSQEGRVFTEAFF | TGTGCCAGCAGCCAAGAGGGCAGGGTCTTTACTGAAGCTTTCTTT
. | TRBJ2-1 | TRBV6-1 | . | CASRSGLESYNEQFF | TGTGCCAGCAGATCGGGACTGGAATCCTACAATGAGCAGTTCTTC
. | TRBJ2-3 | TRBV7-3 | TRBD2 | CASSPHGGGDTDTQYF | TGTGCCAGCAGCCCTCATGGCGGGGGGGACACAGATACGCAGTATTTT
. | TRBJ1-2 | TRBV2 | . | CASSEERTPGYTF | TGTGCCAGCAGTGAAGAGAGGACACCTGGCTACACCTTC
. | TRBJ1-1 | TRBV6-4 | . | CASRINNVGGADLTEAFF | TGTGCCAGCAGGATTAACAACGTGGGGGGGGCAGATCTCACTGAAGCTTTCTTT
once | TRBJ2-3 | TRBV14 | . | CASSQGGLKGVLRSTDTQYF | TGTGCCAGCAGCCAGGGGGGATTAAAGGGAGTACTTCGGAGCACAGATACGCAGTATTTT
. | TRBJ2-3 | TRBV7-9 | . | CSSSSLGVDTQYF | TGTTCCAGCAGCTCCCTGGGAGTGGATACGCAGTATTTT
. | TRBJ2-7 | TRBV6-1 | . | CASSETASNVRYEQYF | TGTGCCAGCAGTGAAACCGCCTCAAATGTGAGGTACGAGCAGTACTTC
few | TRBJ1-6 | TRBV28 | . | CASLTQGHNSPLHF | TGTGCCAGCCTTACTCAGGGCCATAATTCACCCCTCCACTTT
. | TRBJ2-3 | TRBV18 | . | CASSPATNTDTQYF | TGTGCCAGCTCACCCGCGACTAACACAGATACGCAGTATTTT
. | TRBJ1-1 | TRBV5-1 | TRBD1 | CASSQRTGGPNTEAFF | TGCGCCAGCAGCCAACGGACAGGGGGCCCGAACACTGAAGCTTTCTTT
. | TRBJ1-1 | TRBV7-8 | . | CASSLPPSGTEAFF | TGTGCCAGCAGCCTGCCCCCCTCGGGGACTGAAGCTTTCTTT
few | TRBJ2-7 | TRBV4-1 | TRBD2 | CASSQRDYSYEQYF | TGCGCCAGCAGCCAACGGGACTATTCCTACGAGCAGTACTTC
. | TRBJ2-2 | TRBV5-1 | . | CASSDGLGDTGELFF | TGCGCCAGCAGCGACGGACTCGGAGACACCGGGGAGCTGTTTTTT
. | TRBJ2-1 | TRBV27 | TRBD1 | CASSFWDREYNEQFF | TGTGCCAGCAGTTTCTGGGACAGGGAATACAATGAGCAGTTCTTC
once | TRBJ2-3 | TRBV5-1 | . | CASRPLLGTDTQYF | TGCGCCAGCAGACCACTACTAGGGACAGATACGCAGTATTTT
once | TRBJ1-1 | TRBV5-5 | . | CASSLVGDTEAFF | TGTGCCAGCAGCTTGGTAGGGGACACTGAAGCTTTCTTT
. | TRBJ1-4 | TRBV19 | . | CASSVGANEKLFF | TGTGCCAGTAGCGTCGGGGCTAATGAAAAACTGTTTTTT
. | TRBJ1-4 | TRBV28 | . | CASGRQVLAEKLFF | TGTGCCAGCGGGAGACAGGTATTAGCAGAAAAACTGTTTTTT
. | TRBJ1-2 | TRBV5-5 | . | CASSSGQNYGYTF | TGTGCCAGCAGCTCAGGACAGAACTATGGCTACACCTTC
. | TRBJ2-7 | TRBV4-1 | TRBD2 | CASSPGRGSSYEQYF | TGCGCCAGCAGCCCAGGGCGGGGGAGCTCCTACGAGCAGTACTTC
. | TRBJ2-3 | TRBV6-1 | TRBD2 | CASSELAGNTDTQYF | TGTGCCAGCAGTGAACTAGCGGGGAACACAGATACGCAGTATTTT
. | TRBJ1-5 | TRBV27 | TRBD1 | CASSGDRSYNQPQHF | TGTGCCAGCAGCGGGGACAGGAGTTACAATCAGCCCCAGCATTTT
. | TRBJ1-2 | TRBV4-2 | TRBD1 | CASSQDRGQGRGYTF | TGTGCCAGCAGCCAAGATAGAGGACAGGGCAGGGGCTACACCTTC